Described below is a single TCR beta chain sequence and its context. What it binds is not known. This entry is derived from a study of cytomegalovirus exposure and HLA in healthy donors. At the level of the study: Caucasian-associated ancestry cluster membership applied to about four fifths of about 370 genotyped donors. Study outcomes and limitations: Reports state that TCR beta sequences accurately predicted most subjects' HLA-A and HLA-B alleles. It was reported that the classifier diagnosed cytomegalovirus status with high specificity and sensitivity in both the original and validation cohorts.

V shed 2 bases and J 5 bases; nucleotides not matched to a gene: 4. Germline CDR1 reads SGHTA; CDR2 reads FQGNSA. This CDR3 has 15 amino acids. PCR was performed using 60 Vbeta and 13 Jbeta primers. The protocol was immunoSEQ multiplex PCR, while the TCRdb copy is restricted to in-frame clones and leaves out a portion. The profile shows around 37,000 clones, less than 85% of them singletons. The specimen sequenced was PBMCs. The sequence was obtained from a woman between 18 and 29 years old in good health and CMV-seropositive. The chain combines TRBV7-2 with TRBJ2-5; 11 positions agree with TRBD2. Here the CDR3 DNA reads TGTGCCAGCAGCTTACTGCGGACTAGCGGGGAGACCCAGTACTTC. Protein product: CASSLLRTSGETQYF.